This TCR beta chain was documented in a study of OX40 agonist ivuxolimab in advanced cancers. About the study: It was permissible to have had prior anti-PD-1, anti-PD-L1 or anti-CTLA-4 therapy, and about 40% had some. Study findings and constraints: In the 0.1 to 3.0 mg/kg range, CD4+ and CD8+ blood T cells had expanded clonally by week 6.

The CDR3 sequence is 17 residues long. The junction had 8 bases not matched to a gene; V was cut back by 4 bases and J by 8 bases. CDR1 and CDR2 (germline): LNHDA, SQIVND (reference sequence). Worth noting for this clone: Its antigen is not known.

Data came from immunoSEQ multiplex PCR; TCRdb stores just in-frame clones and leaves some out. The data hold around 67,000 clones, with approximately 90% observed a single time. The clonotype was recovered from an adult with an advanced solid tumor such as melanoma, head and neck, liver or kidney cancer. V usage is TRBV19 and J usage is TRBJ2-1; 16 bases agree with TRBD2. The source was CD4+ or CD8+ T cells sorted from blood, collected in a trial of the OX40 agonist ivuxolimab. In nucleotides, the CDR3 is TGTGCCAGTAGTAGCCGAGGGACTAGCGGGAGGGCGGATGAGCAGTTCTTC. It specifies CASSSRGTSGRADEQFF.